The 19 T cell receptor beta chains given below trace back to one sample, sequenced in a study of neurological immune-mediated disorders (dated by TCRdb to between 2019 and 2020). Library construction relied on 5' RACE. Sequencing was carried out with an Illumina HiSeq 2500. Using fastp at Q25 and MiXCR, TCRdb reprocessed the public reads and kept productive beta chains. Merged by CDR3 protein, the rows form single entries marked with the most common genes and DNA. This sample holds about 65,000 distinct CDR3 sequences; around 4% were observed only once. The biggest ten clones account for about 2.4% of the sample. Sequencing was done on a sample of PBMCs. The receptors originated from a middle-aged man with multiple sclerosis.

This clonotype was found many times. The chain links TRBV7-8 to TRBJ2-1; 9 bases line up with TRBD1. J lost 10 bases, V lost 6 bases, and 13 bases had no gene match. The CDR3 runs to 15 residues. Germline loops: CDR1 SGHVS, CDR2 FQNEAQ. CDR3 sequence reads: CASRTGTGPSGEQFF. The CDR3 nucleotides are TGTGCCAGCAGGACTGGGACAGGGCCCAGTGGGGAGCAGTTCTTC.

The chain combines TRBV5-1 with TRBJ2-3; 10 bases map to TRBD1. V shed 0 bases and J 0 bases; nucleotides not matched to a gene: 13. This CDR3 region has 20 residues. The germline V gene encodes CDR1 SGHRS and CDR2 YFSETQ. The CDR3 bases are TGCGCCAGCAGCTTGGGCTACAGGACAGGGGGATGGGGAAGCACAGATACGCAGTATTTT. Translation gives CASSLGYRTGGWGSTDTQYF.

This clonotype was recorded at least ten times. V usage is TRBV5-1 and J usage is TRBJ1-5; weak D call: TRBD1 (6 bases). The CDR3 has 15 amino acids. Germline V lookup: CDR1 SGHRS, CDR2 YFSETQ. The germline V and J ends were trimmed by 1 base and 5 bases, with 13 bases remaining between them. The CDR3 DNA reads as TGCGCCAGCAGCTTGATCACAGGGCCCGATCAGCCCCAGCATTTT. It yields the protein CASSLITGPDQPQHF. The full variable domain, rest sourced from reference TRBV5-1 and TRBJ1-5, is KAGVTQTPRYLIKTRGQQVTLSCSPISGHRSVSWYQQTPGQGLQFLFEYFSETQRNKGNFPGRFSGRQFSNSRSEMNVSTLELGDSALYLCASSLITGPDQPQHFGDGTRLSIL.

A remark on this clonotype: This may stem from a read error, because a much larger clone lies one nucleotide away. The chain uses TRBV9 and TRBJ1-1; TRBD1 might be the D (5 bases). The V gene's germline CDR1 is SGDLS and CDR2 YYNGEE. Between the trimmed V and J ends, which lost 7 bases and 5 bases, there was a span of 18 bases. This CDR3 contains 14 residues. This CDR3 is CASDWEGKGTEAFF. Here the CDR3 DNA reads TGTGCCAGCGACTGGGAGGGAAAGGGGACTGAAGCTTTCTTT. The variable domain in full, completed from reference TRBV9 and TRBJ1-1, reads DSGVTQTPKHLITATGQRVTLRCSPRSGDLSVYWYQQSLDQGLQFLIQYYNGEERAKGNILERFSAQQFPDLHSELNLSSLELGDSALYFCASDWEGKGTEAFFGQGTRLTVV.

This clonotype occurred many times. V is TRBV12-3 or TRBV12-4 and J is TRBJ2-7, with D perhaps TRBD2 (6 bases). With 6 bases removed from V and 5 bases from J, the gap between germline ends came to 20 bases. CDR3 length equals 15 residues. The CDR3 DNA follows: TGTGCCAGCAGCCTGTTGTTGGGGGGTTACCACGAGCAGTACTTC. Translating gives CASSLLLGGYHEQYF.

This clonotype came up many times. This chain connects TRBV28 to TRBJ2-1; weak D call: TRBD2 (7 bases). The CDR3 spans 19 residues. Germline V gives CDR1 MDHEN, CDR2 SYDVKM. V lost 5 bases to trimming and J lost 4 bases, with 27 bases between them. CDR3 DNA: TGTGCCAGCAGTCAGGGGTATCAAATCACGGGGAGGGGATACAATGAGCAGTTCTTC. Its translation is CASSQGYQITGRGYNEQFF.

This clonotype showed up many times. Here the CDR3 DNA reads TGCAGTGCTAGATCCAGTCTGGAGCAGCCCCAGCATTTT. This encodes CSARSSLEQPQHF. J is TRBJ1-5 and V is TRBV20-1; the D is unclear. Trimming removed 2 bases at V and 7 bases at J, with 12 bases between. There are 13 residues in the CDR3. Germline CDR1 DFQATT, CDR2 SNEGSKA (reference sequence).

By share, this clonotype ranks as medium-sized (0.01 to 0.1%). The V gene is TRBV5-6, the J gene TRBJ1-6, with D hard to call. CDR3 length: 13 amino acids. Germline-derived CDR1 and CDR2 are SGHDT and YYEEEE. The V and J ends lost 4 bases and 7 bases respectively, with 9 bases between them. CDR3 nucleotides: TGTGCCAGCAGCGCCTTGGGGAATTCACCCCTCCACTTT. This gives the protein CASSALGNSPLHF.

This clonotype was seen at least ten times. An end of the junction does not agree with germline; a read error may underlie this. The CDR3 DNA follows: TGCGCCAGCAGCTTGGATCTTGGGTCCAATCAGCCCCAGAATTTT. Encoded protein: CASSLDLGSNQPQNF. The rearrangement joins TRBV5-1 to TRBJ1-5, with no clear D. Per germline, CDR1 SGHRS and CDR2 YFSETQ. The CDR3 is 15 amino acids.

At least ten counts were recorded for this clonotype. The J gene is TRBJ2-1, the V gene TRBV12-3 or TRBV12-4; 11 positions agree with TRBD2. V gave up 2 bases and J gave up 9 bases; unmatched junction bases: 3. The CDR3 is made up of 14 amino acids. The CDR3 DNA follows: TGTGCCAGCAGTTTATTAGCGGGGGGGGGTGAGCAGTTCTTC. It yields the protein CASSLLAGGGEQFF.

Ten or more counts support this clonotype. This chain uses TRBV6-5 with TRBJ1-2; D gene unclear. With 0 bases removed from V and 8 bases from J, the gap between germline ends came to 10 bases. The CDR3 spans 13 residues. CDR1 is MNHEY and CDR2 is SVGAGI in the germline V gene. The DNA for the CDR3 is TGTGCCAGCAGTTACTCGACAAAACAGGGCTACACCTTC. Translation: CASSYSTKQGYTF.

The sample holds many counts of this clonotype. The V and J genes are TRBV5-5 and TRBJ1-1; D is unresolved. CDR1 is SGHKS, CDR2 YYEKEE, per germline (reference sequence). The CDR3 runs 11 residues. Trimming stripped 0 bases from V and 8 bases from J, with 5 bases between. CDR3 in DNA: TGTGCCAGCAGCTTGGAGGGAGAAGCTTTCTTT. This translates into CASSLEGEAFF.

This clonotype appeared many times. The chain employs TRBV2 and TRBJ2-3, with TRBD2 identical over 8 bases. The trim removed 8 bases at V and 4 bases at J, leaving 11 bases unmatched. This CDR3 is built from 15 residues. Germline-derived CDR1 and CDR2 are SNHLY and FYNNEI. The DNA for the CDR3 is TGTGCCAGCCGAGATCCAGCGGGGGTTCCAGATACGCAGTATTTT. Protein sequence: CASRDPAGVPDTQYF.

This clonotype was detected many times. J is TRBJ2-6 and V is TRBV7-8; D is uncertain. Germline assignment: CDR1 SGHVS and CDR2 FQNEAQ. V gave up 3 bases and J gave up 3 bases, with 6 bases separating them. There are 14 residues in the CDR3. The CDR3 DNA sequence: TGTGCCAGCAGCTTCTCGGTTGGGGCCAACGTCCTGACTTTC. Translated: CASSFSVGANVLTF.

In its sample, this clonotype was seen many times. The chain couples TRBV6-5 to TRBJ2-7, with TRBD1 matching 7 bases. Germline lookup yields CDR1 MNHEY and CDR2 SVGAGI. The CDR3 sequence is 13 residues long. Trimming removed 9 bases from V and 2 bases from J; junction bases left unmatched: 7. CDR3 nucleotide sequence: TGTGCCAGTGGGACAGAATCACCCTACGAGCAGTACTTC. It specifies CASGTESPYEQYF.

This clonotype was seen a handful of times. The rearrangement joins TRBV5-4 to TRBJ2-1; D not resolved. V shed 4 bases and J shed 6 bases, with 11 bases lying between them. This CDR3 spans 13 amino acids. The germline V gene encodes CDR1 SGHNT and CDR2 YYREEE (reference sequence). CDR3 DNA: TGTGCCAGCAGCCCCCAGTCAGTCAATGAGCAGTTCTTC. Its translation: CASSPQSVNEQFF. Full variable domain (rest looked up from reference TRBV5-4 and TRBJ2-1): ETGVTQSPTHLIKTRGQQVTLRCSSQSGHNTVSWYQQALGQGPQFIFQYYREEENGRGNFPPRFSGLQFPNYSSELNVNALELDDSALYLCASSPQSVNEQFFGPGTRLTVL.

This clonotype was recorded at least ten times. The V and J genes are TRBV12-3 or TRBV12-4 and TRBJ1-5; D may be TRBD1 (6 bases). This CDR3 region has 15 residues. Trimming left V 0 bases short and J 7 bases short, with 13 bases between. Here the CDR3 DNA reads TGTGCCAGCAGTTTAGCTGGGGGCGCGGAACAGCCCCAGCATTTT. This sequence encodes CASSLAGGAEQPQHF.

This clonotype came up many times. The chain carries TRBV6-1 and TRBJ2-1; possible D gene TRBD2, 5 bases. CDR3 length equals 16 residues. Germline V gene sequence: CDR1 MNHNS, CDR2 SASEGT. V dropped 6 bases and J dropped 5 bases, with 20 bases sitting between them. The CDR3 region has the DNA TGTGCCAGCAGAACGTATGCCGGGGTTTACGACAATGAGCAGTTCTTC. Its translation: CASRTYAGVYDNEQFF.

This clonotype was seen ten or more times. CDR3 residues: CSARGTGGYGYTF. DNA for the CDR3: TGCAGTGCTAGAGGGACAGGAGGCTATGGCTACACCTTC. The chain has TRBV20-1 and TRBJ1-2; 7 bases are a match to TRBD1. CDR3 length: 13 amino acids. The germline V gene encodes CDR1 DFQATT and CDR2 SNEGSKA (reference sequence). V lost 1 base to trimming and J lost 4 bases; unmatched junction nucleotides: 3.